This entry features one T cell receptor (beta chain) sequence. Its antigen is unknown. The time point here: week 23, last vaccination. Doses consisted of 300 ug of mutant IDH1 20-mer peptide each, paired with topical imiquimod. Each donor presented with a new WHO grade 3 or 4 astrocytoma that tested IDH1-mutant and showed ATRX loss. TCRdb keeps only in-frame clones here, not all; method: immunoSEQ multiplex PCR. This sample yields around 11,000 clones, of which about 91% are seen a single time; 5.2% belongs to the top ten. Germline assignment: CDR1 MGHRA and CDR2 YSYEKL. CDR3 length: 15 amino acids. The V end lost 0 bases, the J end lost 4 bases, and 11 bases lay between the germline ends. This specimen comes from a study of a mutant IDH1 vaccine in newly diagnosed glioma. Study context: During weeks 1, 3, 5, 7, 11, 15, 19 and 23, patients received eight vaccinations. Investigators started vaccination 4-6 weeks after radiotherapy alone, or with temozolomide cycles. Patients under treatment included approximately 62% males and about 40% females and had a mean age of approximately 44 years.

This receptor was obtained from a woman in her 40s with glioma. Some clones in this sample may be carry-over from other donors' samples. The sequencing used PBMCs, collected from a glioma patient whose treatment included an IDH1 peptide vaccine. This rearrangement joins TRBV4-1 to TRBJ2-3; D ambiguous. The CDR3 coding sequence is TGCGCCAGCAGCCAAGACAGTGGATTTGCAGATACGCAGTATTTT. This gives the protein CASSQDSGFADTQYF.